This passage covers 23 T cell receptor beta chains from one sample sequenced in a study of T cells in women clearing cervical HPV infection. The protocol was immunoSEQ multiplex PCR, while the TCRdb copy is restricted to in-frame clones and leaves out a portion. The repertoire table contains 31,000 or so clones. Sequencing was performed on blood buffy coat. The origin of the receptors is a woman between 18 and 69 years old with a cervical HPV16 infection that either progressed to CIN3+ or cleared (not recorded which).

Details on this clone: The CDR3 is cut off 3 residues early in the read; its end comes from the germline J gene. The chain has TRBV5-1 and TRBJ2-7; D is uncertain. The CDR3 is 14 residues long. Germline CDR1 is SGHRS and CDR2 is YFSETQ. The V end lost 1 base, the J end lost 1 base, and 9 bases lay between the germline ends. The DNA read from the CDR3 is TGCGCCAGCAGCTTGTCGTCAACTTCCTACGAG. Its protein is CASSLSSTSYE. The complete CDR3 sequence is CASSLSSTSYEQYF.

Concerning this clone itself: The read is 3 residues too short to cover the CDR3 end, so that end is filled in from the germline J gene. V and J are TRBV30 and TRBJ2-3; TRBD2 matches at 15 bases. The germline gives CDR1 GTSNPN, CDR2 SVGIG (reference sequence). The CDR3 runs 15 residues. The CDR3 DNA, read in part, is TGTGCCTGGAGTCCGGGACTAGCGGGGGGAGAGACG. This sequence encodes CAWSPGLAGGET. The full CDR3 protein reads CAWSPGLAGGETQYF.

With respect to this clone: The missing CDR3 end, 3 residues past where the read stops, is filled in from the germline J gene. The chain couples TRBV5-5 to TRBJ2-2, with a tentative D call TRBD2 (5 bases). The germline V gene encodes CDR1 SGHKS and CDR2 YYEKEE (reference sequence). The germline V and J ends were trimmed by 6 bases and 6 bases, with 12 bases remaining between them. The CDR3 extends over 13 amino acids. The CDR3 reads CASTAAGAGELFF. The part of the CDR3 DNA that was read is TGTGCCAGCACCGCGGCGGGTGCCGGGGAG.

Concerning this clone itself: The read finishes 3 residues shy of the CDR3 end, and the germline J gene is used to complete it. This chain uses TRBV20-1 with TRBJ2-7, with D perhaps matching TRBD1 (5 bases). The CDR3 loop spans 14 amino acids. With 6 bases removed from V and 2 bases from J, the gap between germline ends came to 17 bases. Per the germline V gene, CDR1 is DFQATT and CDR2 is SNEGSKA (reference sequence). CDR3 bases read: TGCAGTGCCATTAGGGGCAGGGCGGCCTACGAG. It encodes CSAIRGRAAYE. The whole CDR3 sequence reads CSAIRGRAAYEQYF.

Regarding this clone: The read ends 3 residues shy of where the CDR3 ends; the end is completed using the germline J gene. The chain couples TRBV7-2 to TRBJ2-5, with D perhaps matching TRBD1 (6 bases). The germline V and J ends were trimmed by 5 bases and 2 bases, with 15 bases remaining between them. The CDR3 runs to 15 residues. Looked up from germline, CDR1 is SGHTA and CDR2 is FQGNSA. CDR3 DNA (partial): TGTGCCAGCAGCCTAAAGGCGGACAGACAAGAGACC. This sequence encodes CASSLKADRQET. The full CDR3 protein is CASSLKADRQETQYF.

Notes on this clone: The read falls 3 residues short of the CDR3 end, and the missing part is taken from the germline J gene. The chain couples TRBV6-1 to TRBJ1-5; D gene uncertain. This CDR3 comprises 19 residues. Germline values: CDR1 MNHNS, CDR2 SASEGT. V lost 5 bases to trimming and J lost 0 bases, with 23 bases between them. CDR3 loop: CASSQVPFGLGYSNQPQHF. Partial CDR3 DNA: TGTGCCAGCAGTCAAGTGCCTTTTGGACTGGGCTATAGCAATCAGCCC.

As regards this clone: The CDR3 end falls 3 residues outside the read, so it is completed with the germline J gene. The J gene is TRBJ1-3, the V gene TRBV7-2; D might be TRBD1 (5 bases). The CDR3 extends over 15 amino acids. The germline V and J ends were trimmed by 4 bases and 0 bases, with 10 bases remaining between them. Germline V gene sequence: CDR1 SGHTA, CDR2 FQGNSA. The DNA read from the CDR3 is TGTGCCAGCAGCTCACAGGCGAGCTCTGGAAACACC. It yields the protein CASSSQASSGNT. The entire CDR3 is CASSSQASSGNTIYF. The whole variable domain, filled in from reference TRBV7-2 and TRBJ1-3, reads GAGVSQSPSNKVTEKGKDVELRCDPISGHTALYWYRQSLGQGLEFLIYFQGNSAPDKSGLPSDRFSAERTGGSVSTLTIQRTQQEDSAVYLCASSSQASSGNTIYFGEGSWLTVV.

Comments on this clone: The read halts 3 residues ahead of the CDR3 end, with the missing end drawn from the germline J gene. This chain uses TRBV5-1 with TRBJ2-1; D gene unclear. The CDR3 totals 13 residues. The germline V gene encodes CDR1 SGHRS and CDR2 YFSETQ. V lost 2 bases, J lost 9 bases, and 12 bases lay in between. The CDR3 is CASSLPISGEQFF. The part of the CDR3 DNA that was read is TGCGCCAGCAGCTTACCAATCTCCGGTGAG.

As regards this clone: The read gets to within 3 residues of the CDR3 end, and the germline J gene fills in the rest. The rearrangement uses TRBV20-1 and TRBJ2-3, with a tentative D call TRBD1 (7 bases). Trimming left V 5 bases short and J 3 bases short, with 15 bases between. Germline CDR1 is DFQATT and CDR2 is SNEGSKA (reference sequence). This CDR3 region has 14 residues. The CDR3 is CSAYLQGRTDTQYF. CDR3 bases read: TGCAGTGCTTACTTACAGGGGAGGACAGATACG.

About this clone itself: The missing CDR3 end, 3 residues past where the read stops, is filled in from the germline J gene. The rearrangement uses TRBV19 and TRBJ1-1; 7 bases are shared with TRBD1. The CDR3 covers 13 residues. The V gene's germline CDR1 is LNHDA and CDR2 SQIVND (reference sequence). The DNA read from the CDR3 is TGTGCCAGTAGTATTTTGGCGGGACAGGAA. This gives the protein CASSILAGQE. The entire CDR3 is CASSILAGQEAFF.

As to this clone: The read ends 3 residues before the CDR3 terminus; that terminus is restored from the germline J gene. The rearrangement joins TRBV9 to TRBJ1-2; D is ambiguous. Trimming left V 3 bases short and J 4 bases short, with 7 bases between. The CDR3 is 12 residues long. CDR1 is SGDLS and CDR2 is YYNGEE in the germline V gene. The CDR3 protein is CASSGRAYGYTF. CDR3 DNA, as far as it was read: TGTGCCAGCAGCGGAAGGGCCTATGGC.

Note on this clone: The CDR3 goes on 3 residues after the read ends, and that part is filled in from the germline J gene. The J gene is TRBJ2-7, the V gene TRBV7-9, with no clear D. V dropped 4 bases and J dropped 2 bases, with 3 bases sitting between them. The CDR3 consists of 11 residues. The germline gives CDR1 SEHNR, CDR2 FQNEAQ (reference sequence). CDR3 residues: CASSSAYEQYF. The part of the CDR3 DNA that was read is TGTGCCAGCAGCTCCGCCTACGAG.

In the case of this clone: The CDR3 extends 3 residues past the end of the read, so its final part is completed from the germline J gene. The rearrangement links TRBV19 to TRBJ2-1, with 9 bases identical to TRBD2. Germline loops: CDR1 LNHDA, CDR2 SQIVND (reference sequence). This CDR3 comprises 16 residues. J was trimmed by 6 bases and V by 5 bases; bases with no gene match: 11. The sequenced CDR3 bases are TGTGCCAGTAGTCCCCGGGGACTAGCTGCGGGCAATGAG. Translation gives CASSPRGLAAGNE. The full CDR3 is CASSPRGLAAGNEQFF.

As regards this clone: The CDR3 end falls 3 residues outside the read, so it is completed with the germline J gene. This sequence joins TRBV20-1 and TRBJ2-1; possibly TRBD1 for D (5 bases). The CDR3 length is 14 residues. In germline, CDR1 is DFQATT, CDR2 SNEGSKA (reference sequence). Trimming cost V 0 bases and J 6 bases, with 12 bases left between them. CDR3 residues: CSARDVQGFNEQFF. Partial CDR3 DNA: TGCAGTGCTAGAGATGTTCAGGGCTTCAATGAG.

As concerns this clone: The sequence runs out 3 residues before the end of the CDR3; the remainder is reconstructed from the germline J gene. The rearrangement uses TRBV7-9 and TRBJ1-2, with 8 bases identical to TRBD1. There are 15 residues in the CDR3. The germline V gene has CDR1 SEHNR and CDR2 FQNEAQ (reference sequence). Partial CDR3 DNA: TGTGCCAGCAGCTTGACGACAGGGGTCCTCTACGAC. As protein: CASSLTTGVLYD. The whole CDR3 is CASSLTTGVLYDYTF.

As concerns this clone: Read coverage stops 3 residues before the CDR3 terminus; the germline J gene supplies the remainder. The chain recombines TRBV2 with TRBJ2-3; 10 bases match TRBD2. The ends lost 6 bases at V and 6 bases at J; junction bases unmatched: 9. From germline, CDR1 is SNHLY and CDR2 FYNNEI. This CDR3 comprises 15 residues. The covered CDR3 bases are TGTGCCAGCAGGGGTAGCGGGGGGTGGAGGGATACG. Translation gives CASRGSGGWRDT. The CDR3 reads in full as CASRGSGGWRDTQYF.

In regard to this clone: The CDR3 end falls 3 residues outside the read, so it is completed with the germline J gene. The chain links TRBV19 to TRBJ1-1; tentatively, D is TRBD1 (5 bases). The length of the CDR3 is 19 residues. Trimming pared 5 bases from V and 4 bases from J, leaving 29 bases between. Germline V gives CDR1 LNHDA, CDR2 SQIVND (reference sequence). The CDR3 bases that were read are TGTGCCAGTAGTTTTAACTTCAGGGTAGTCCGCGGCAAAGTCACTGAA. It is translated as CASSFNFRVVRGKVTE. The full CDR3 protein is CASSFNFRVVRGKVTEAFF.

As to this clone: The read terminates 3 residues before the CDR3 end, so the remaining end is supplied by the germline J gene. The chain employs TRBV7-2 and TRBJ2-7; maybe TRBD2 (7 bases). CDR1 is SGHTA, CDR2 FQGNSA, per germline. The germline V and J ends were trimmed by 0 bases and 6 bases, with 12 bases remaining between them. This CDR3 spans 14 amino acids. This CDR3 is CASSLAGGRGEQYF. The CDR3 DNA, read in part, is TGTGCCAGCAGCTTAGCGGGGGGGCGCGGCGAG.

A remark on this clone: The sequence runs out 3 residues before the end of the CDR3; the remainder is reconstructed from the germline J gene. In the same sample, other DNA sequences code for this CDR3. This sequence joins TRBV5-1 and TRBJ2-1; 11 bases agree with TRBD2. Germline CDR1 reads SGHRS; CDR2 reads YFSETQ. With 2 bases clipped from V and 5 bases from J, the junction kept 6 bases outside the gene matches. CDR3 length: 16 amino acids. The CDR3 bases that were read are TGCGCCAGCAGCTTAACTAGCGGGGGCCTCGACAATGAG. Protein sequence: CASSLTSGGLDNE. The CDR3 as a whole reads CASSLTSGGLDNEQFF.

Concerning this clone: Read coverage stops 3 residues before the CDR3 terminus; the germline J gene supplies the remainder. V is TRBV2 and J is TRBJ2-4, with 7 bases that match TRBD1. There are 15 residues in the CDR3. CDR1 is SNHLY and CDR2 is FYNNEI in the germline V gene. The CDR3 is CASSSPTGSNYGQYF. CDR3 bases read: TGTGCCAGCAGTAGCCCGACAGGGTCTAACTATGGT.

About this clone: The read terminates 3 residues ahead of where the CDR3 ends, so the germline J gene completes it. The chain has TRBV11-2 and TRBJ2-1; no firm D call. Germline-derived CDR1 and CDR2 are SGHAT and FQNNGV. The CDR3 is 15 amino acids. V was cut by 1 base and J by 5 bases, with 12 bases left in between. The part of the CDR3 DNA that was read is TGTGCCAGCAGCTTAGTGAGAGGCAGAGACAATGAG. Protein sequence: CASSLVRGRDNE. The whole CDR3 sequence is CASSLVRGRDNEQFF. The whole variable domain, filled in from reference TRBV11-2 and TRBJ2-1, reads EAGVAQSPRYKIIEKRQSVAFWCNPISGHATLYWYQQILGQGPKLLIQFQNNGVVDDSQLPKDRFSAERLKGVDSTLKIQPAKLEDSAVYLCASSLVRGRDNEQFFGPGTRLTVL.

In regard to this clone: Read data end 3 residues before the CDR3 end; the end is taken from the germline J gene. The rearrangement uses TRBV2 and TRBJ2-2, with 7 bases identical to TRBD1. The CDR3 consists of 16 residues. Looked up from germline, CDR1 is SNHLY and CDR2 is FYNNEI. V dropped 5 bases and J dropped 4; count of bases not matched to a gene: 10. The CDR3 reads CASSLTGKRCTGELFF. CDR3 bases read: TGTGCCAGCAGTTTGACAGGGAAGAGGTGCACCGGGGAG.

The CDR3 spells CASSSITSGGGNNEQFF. The CDR3 bases that were read are TGTGCCAGCAGTTCAATAACTAGCGGGGGGGGCAACAATGAG. The chain links TRBV2 to TRBJ2-1; 13 nucleotides align to TRBD2. Coverage ceases 3 residues before the CDR3 finishes, and the germline J gene fills in the end. The germline gives CDR1 SNHLY, CDR2 FYNNEI. This CDR3 is built from 17 residues. V shed 5 bases, J shed 5 bases, and the junction held 9 bases outside the gene matches.